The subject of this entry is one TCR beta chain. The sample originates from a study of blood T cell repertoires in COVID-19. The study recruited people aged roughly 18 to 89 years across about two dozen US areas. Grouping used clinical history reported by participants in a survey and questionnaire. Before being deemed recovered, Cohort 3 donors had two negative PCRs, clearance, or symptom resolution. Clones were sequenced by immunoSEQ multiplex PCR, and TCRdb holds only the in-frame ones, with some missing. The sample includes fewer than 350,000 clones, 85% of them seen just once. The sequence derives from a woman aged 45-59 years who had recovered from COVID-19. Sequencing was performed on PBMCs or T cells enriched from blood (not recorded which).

The CDR3 here is CSVVDSFRNYGYTF. The CDR3 DNA is TGCAGCGTCGTCGACAGTTTTCGGAACTATGGCTACACCTTC. V gene TRBV29-1 combines with J gene TRBJ1-2, with a weak D call TRBD1 (5 bases). Trimming cost V 6 bases and J 2 bases, with 16 bases left between them. CDR1 SQVTM and CDR2 ANQGSEA come from the germline V gene. The CDR3 spans 14 residues.